The clone carrying this T cell receptor beta chain came up many times. The antigen is unknown. This may be a read error: a much more frequent sequence differs by one nucleotide. This record comes from a study of tumor and adjacent non-tumor tissue in lung cancer. The library came from three nested PCR rounds adapted from ARM-PCR protocols. One entry per CDR3 protein, called by TCRdb with MiXCR from the multiplex PCR reads. The sample yields more than 75,000 distinct CDR3 sequences, approximately 79% seen once. Findings and limits, study-wide: TCR diversity was significantly greater in tumor than normal lung tissue. Patients with more diverse tumor TCRs had worse survival. Tumor repertoires had a smaller top 100 clone share than normal lung.

The ends lost 8 bases at V and 5 bases at J; junction bases unmatched: 5. The V gene's germline CDR1 is ENHRY and CDR2 SYGVKD. This CDR3 has 13 residues. RNA was extracted from bulk tissue without any cell sorting. Between August and November 2014, newly diagnosed, chemotherapy-naive lung cancer patients underwent thoracic surgery in China. The origin of this receptor is a woman between 45 and 65 years old with non-small cell lung cancer. The sequenced sample was lung tumor tissue. The chain couples TRBV10-3 to TRBJ1-2; TRBD1 agrees at 10 bases. DNA for the CDR3: TGTGCCATCGCCCCGGGACAGGGGTATGGCTACACCTTC. The encoded protein is CAIAPGQGYGYTF.